The T cell receptor (beta chain) described here comes from a study of metastatic and nonmetastatic thyroid tumors. By its share, this clone is medium-sized. Trimming pared 1 base from V and 7 bases from J, leaving 8 bases between. CDR3 size: 13 residues. No patient had received any treatment before thyroid surgery. TCRdb reanalyzed the PCR reads with MiXCR. The sample lists 31,000 or so clones; just under 30% were seen once. The specimen sequenced was blood. The sequence was obtained from a female donor with papillary thyroid cancer or a benign thyroid nodule (not recorded which). Some clones in this sample may be carry-over from other donors' samples. The gene calls are TRBV12-3 or TRBV12-4 and TRBJ2-1; D ambiguous. The CDR3 DNA reads as TGTGCCAGCAGTTTAGGACCTACTAATGAGCAGTTCTTC. It specifies CASSLGPTNEQFF.